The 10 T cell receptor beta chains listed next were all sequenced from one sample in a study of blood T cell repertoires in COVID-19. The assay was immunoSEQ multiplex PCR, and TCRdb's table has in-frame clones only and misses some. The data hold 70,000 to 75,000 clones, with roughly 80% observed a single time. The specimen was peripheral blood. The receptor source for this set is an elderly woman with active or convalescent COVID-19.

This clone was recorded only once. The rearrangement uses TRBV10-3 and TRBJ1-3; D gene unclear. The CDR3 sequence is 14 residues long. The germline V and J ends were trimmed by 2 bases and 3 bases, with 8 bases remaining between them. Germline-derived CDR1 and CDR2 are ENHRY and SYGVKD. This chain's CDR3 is CAISEAGRGNTIYF. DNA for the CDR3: TGTGCCATCAGTGAGGCAGGCCGTGGAAACACCATATATTTT.

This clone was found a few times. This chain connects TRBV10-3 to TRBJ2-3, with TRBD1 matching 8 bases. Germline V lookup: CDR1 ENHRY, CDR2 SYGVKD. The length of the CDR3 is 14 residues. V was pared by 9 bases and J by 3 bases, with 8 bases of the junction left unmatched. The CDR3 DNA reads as TGTGCCATGTCCGGGACAGGTGCAACAGATACGCAGTATTTT. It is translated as CAMSGTGATDTQYF.

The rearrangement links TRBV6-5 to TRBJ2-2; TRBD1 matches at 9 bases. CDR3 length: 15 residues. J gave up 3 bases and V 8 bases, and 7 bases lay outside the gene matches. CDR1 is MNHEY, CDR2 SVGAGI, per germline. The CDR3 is CASGGQGRDTGELFF. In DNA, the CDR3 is TGTGCCAGCGGAGGACAGGGGCGCGACACCGGGGAGCTGTTTTTT.

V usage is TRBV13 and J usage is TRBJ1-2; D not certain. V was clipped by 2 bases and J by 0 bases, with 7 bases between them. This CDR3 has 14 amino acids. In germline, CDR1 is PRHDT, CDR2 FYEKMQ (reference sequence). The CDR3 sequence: CASSLLGANYGYTF. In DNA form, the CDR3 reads TGTGCCAGCAGCTTATTAGGAGCTAACTATGGCTACACCTTC.

The CDR3 here is CASNQGLQETQYF. The CDR3 DNA sequence: TGTGCCAGCAACCAGGGGCTCCAAGAGACCCAGTACTTC. The chain uses TRBV6-5 and TRBJ2-5, with a possible D match to TRBD1 (6 bases). CDR3 length equals 13 residues. Between the trimmed V and J ends, which lost 7 bases and 1 base, there was a span of 10 bases. Germline assignment: CDR1 MNHEY and CDR2 SVGAGI.

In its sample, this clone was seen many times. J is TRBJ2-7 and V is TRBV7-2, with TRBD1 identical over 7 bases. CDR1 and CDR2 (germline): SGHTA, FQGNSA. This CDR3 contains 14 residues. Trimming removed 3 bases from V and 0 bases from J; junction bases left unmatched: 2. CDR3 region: CASSLDRSSYEQYF. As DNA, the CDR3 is TGTGCCAGCAGCTTGGACAGGAGCTCCTACGAGCAGTACTTC. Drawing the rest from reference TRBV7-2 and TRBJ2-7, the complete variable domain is GAGVSQSPSNKVTEKGKDVELRCDPISGHTALYWYRQSLGQGLEFLIYFQGNSAPDKSGLPSDRFSAERTGGSVSTLTIQRTQQEDSAVYLCASSLDRSSYEQYFGPGTRLTVT.

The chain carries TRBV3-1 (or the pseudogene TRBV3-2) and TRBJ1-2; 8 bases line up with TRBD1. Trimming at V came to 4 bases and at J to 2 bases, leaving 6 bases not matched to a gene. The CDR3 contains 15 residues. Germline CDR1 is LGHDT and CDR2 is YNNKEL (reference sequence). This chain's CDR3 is CASSLRDRTNYGYTF. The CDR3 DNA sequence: TGTGCCAGCAGCCTTCGGGACAGGACCAACTATGGCTACACCTTC.

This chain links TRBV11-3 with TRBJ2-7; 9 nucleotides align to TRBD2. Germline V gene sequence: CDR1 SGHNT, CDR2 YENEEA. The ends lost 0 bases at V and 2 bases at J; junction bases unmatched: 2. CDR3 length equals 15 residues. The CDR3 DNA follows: TGTGCCAGCAGCTTAGAGGCTAGCGGGACCTACGAGCAGTACTTC. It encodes CASSLEASGTYEQYF. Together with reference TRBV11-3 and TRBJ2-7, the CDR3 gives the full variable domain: EAGVVQSPRYKIIEKKQPVAFWCNPISGHNTLYWYLQNLGQGPELLIRYENEEAVDDSQLPKDRFSAERLKGVDSTLKIQPAELGDSAVYLCASSLEASGTYEQYFGPGTRLTVT.

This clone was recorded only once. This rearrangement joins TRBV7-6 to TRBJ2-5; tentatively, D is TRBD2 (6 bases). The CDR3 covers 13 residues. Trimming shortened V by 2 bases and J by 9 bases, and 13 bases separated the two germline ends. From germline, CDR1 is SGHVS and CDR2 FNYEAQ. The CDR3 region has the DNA TGTGCCAGCAGCTTACAGGACTACAGGTCCCAGTACTTC. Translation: CASSLQDYRSQYF.

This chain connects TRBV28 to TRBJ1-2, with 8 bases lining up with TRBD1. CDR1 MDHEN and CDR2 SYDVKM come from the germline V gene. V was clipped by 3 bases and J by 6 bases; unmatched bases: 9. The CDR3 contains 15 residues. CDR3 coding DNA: TGTGCCAGCAGTTTGGTGCGGACAGGGAGGAATGGCTACACCTTC. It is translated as CASSLVRTGRNGYTF.